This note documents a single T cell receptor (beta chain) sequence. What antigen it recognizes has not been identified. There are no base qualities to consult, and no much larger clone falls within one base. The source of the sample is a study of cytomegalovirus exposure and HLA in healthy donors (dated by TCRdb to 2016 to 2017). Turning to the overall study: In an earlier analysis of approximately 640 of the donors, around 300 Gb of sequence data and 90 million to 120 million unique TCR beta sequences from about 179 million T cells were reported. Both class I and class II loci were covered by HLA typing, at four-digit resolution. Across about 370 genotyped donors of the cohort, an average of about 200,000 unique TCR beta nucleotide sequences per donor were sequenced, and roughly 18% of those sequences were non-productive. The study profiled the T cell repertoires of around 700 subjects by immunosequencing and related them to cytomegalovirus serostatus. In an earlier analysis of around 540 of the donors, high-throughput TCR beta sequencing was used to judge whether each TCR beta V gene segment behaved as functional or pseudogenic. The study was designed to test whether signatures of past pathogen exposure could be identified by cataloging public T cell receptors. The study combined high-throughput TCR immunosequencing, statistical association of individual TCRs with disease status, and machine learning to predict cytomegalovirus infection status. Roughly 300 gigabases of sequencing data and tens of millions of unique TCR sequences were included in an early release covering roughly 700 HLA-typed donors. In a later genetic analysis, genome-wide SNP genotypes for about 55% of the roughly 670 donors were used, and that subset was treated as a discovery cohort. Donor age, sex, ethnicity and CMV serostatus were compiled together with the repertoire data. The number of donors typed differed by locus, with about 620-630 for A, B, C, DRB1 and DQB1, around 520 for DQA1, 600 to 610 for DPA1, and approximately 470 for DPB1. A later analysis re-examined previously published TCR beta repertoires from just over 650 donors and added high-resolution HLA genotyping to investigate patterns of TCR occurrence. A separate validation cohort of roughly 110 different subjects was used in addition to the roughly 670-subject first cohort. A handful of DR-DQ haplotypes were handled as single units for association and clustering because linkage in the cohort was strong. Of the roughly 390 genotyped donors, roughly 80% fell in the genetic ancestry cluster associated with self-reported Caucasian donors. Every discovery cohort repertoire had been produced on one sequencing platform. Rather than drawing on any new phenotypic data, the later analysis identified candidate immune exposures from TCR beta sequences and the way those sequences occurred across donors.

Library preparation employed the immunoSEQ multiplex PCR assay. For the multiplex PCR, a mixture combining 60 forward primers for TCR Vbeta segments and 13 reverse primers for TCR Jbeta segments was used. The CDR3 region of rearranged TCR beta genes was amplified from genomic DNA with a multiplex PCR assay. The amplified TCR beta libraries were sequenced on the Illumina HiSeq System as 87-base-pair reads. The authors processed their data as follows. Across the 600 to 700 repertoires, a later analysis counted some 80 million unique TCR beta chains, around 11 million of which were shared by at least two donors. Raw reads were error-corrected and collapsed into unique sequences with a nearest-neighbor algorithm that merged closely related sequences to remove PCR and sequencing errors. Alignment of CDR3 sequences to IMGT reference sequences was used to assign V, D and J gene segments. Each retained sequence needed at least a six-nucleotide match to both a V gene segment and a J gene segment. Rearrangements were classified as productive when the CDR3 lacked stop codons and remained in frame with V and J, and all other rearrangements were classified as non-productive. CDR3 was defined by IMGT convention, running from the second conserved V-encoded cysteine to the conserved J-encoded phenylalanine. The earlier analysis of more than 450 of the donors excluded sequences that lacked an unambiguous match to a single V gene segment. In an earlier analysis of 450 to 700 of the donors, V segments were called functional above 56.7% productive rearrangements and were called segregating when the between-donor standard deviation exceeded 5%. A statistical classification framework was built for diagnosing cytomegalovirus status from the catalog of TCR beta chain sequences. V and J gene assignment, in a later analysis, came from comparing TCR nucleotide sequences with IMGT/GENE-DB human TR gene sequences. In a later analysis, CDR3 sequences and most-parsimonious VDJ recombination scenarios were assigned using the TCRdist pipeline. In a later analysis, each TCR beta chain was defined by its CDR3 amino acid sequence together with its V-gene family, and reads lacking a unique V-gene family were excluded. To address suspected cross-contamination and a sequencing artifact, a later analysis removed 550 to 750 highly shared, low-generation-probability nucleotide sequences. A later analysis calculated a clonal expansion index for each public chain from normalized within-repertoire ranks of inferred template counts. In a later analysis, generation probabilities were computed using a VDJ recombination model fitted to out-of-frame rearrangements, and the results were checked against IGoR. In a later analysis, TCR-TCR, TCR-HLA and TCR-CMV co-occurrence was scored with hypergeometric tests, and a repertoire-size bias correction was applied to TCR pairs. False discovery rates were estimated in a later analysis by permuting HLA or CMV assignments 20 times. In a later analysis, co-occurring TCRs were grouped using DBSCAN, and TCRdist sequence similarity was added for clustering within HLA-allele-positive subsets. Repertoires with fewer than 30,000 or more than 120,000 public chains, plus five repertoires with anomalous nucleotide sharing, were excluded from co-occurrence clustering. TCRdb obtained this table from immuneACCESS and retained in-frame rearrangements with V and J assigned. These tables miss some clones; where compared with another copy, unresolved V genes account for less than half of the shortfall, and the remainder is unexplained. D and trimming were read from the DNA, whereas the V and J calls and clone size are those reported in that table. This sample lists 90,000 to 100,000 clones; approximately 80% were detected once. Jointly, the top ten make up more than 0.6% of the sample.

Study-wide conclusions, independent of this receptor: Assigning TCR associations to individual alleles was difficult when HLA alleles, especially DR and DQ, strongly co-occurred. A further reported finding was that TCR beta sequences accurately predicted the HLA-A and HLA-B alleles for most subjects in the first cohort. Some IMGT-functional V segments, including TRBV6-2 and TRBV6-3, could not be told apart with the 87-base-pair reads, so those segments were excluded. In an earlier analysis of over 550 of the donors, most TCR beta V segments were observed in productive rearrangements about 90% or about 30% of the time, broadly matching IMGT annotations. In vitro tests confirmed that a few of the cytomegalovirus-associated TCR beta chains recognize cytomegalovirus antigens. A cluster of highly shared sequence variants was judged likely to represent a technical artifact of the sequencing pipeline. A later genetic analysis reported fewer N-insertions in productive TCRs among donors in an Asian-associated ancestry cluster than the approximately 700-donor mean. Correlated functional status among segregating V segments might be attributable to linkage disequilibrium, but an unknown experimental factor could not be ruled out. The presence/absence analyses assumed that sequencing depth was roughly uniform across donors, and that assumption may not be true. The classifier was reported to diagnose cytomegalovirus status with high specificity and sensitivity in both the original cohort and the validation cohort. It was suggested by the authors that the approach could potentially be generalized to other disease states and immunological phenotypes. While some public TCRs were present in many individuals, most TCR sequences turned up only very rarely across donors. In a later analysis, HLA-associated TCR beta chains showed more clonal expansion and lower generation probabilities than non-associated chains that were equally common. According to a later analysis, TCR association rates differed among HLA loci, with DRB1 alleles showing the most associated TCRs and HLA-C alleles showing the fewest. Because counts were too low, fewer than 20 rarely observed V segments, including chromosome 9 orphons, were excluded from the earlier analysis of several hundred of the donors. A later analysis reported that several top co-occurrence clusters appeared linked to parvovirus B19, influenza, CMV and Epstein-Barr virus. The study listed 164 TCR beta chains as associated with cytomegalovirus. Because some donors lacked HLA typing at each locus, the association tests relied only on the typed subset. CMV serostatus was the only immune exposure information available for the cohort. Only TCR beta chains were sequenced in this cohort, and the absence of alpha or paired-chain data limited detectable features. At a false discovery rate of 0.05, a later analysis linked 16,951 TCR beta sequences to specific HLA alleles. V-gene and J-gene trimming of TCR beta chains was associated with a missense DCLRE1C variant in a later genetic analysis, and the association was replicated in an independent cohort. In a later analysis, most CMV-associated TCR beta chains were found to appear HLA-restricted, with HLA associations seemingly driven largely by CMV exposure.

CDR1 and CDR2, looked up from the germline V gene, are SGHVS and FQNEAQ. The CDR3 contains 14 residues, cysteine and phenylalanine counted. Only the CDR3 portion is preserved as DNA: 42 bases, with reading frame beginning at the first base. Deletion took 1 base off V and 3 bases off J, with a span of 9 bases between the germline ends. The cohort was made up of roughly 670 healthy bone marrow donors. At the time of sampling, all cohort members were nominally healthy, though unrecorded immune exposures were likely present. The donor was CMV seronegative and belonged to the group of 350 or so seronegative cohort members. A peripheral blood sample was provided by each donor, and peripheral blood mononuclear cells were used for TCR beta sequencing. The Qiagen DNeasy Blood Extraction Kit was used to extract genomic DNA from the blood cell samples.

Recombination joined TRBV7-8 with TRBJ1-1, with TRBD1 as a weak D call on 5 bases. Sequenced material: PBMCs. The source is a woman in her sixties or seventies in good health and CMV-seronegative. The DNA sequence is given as TGTGCCAGCAGCTTAGGTGGGACTTACACTGAAGCTTTCTTT. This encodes CASSLGGTYTEAFF.